This is a list of T cell receptor beta chains from one sample in a study of blood T cell repertoires in COVID-19. The data were produced by immunoSEQ multiplex PCR, yet TCRdb's version contains in-frame clones alone and is incomplete. The sample lists some 210,000 clones, just over 90% seen once, with approximately 1.2% in the top ten. The sequencing input was peripheral blood. The receptors were sampled from a man aged 25-45 years with acute or convalescent COVID-19. CDR3s include the opening cysteine and the closing phenylalanine or tryptophan. A D gene is named only where the DNA matches it firmly. Size tells how often a clone was seen (once, few, many) or the class of an expanded clone, and some rows leave it out.

>TRBJ2-1|TRBV29-1|-|-
CSVDAESSYNEQFF
TGCAGCGTTGATGCGGAGAGCTCCTACAATGAGCAGTTCTTC
>TRBJ1-4|TRBV7-9|TRBD1|-
CASSHGQGVLVGEKLFF
TGTGCCAGCAGCCACGGACAGGGGGTCCTGGTGGGGGAAAAACTGTTTTTT
>TRBJ1-2|TRBV2|TRBD1|-
CASNQGAQYGYTF
TGTGCCAGCAATCAGGGGGCTCAGTATGGCTACACCTTC
>TRBJ2-7|TRBV30|-|-
CAGSTGGSLEQYF
TGTGCCGGGAGCACCGGCGGTAGCCTCGAGCAGTACTTC
>TRBJ1-5|TRBV18|-|once
CASSSVGTSSNQPQHF
TGTGCCAGCTCATCCGTCGGGACAAGTAGCAATCAGCCCCAGCATTTT
>TRBJ1-6|TRBV2|TRBD1|few
CASSRDRVGNSPLHF
TGTGCCAGCAGCCGGGACAGGGTTGGCAATTCACCCCTCCACTTT
>TRBJ1-1|TRBV29-1|TRBD1|once
CSVRPGGGTEAFF
TGCAGCGTGCGACCAGGGGGCGGGACTGAAGCTTTCTTT
>TRBJ1-2|TRBV19|-|-
CASSLGQPFSYGYTF
TGTGCCAGTAGTCTCGGACAGCCGTTTAGCTATGGCTACACCTTC
>TRBJ1-5|TRBV11-1|TRBD1|-
CASSFRDRVYQPQHF
TGTGCCAGCAGCTTCCGGGACAGGGTTTATCAGCCCCAGCATTTT
>TRBJ2-2|TRBV5-1|-|once
CASRFPEQGSGELFF
TGCGCCAGCAGGTTCCCAGAACAGGGATCCGGGGAGCTGTTTTTT
>TRBJ2-5|TRBV9|TRBD2|-
CASSVGPRTLAGGGTQYF
TGTGCCAGCAGCGTAGGGCCGCGAACCCTAGCGGGGGGTGGGACCCAGTACTTC
>TRBJ1-4|TRBV30|-|-
CAWNPGSPNEKLFF
TGTGCCTGGAACCCGGGAAGCCCTAATGAAAAACTGTTTTTT
>TRBJ1-1|TRBV10-3|-|-
CAISDWGKGESTEAFF
TGTGCCATCAGCGACTGGGGAAAAGGGGAAAGCACTGAAGCTTTCTTT
>TRBJ2-7|TRBV6-7|TRBD1|-
CASIPPGQETYEQYF
TGTGCCAGCATTCCTCCGGGACAGGAGACCTACGAGCAGTACTTC
>TRBJ1-4|TRBV6-6|TRBD1|-
CASSRNRGNEKLFF
TGTGCCAGCAGTCGAAACAGGGGTAATGAAAAACTGTTTTTT
>TRBJ2-2|TRBV4-1|TRBD1|-
CASSQLPGQDGAGELFF
TGCGCCAGCAGCCAACTACCGGGACAGGACGGGGCCGGGGAGCTGTTTTTT
>TRBJ2-1|TRBV14|-|-
CASSQDFTTPQFF
TGTGCCAGCAGCCAAGATTTTACTACCCCGCAGTTCTTC
>TRBJ1-1|TRBV19|-|-
CASSGTPGMNTEAFF
TGTGCCAGTAGTGGGACTCCAGGCATGAACACTGAAGCTTTCTTT
>TRBJ1-2|TRBV5-1|TRBD1|-
CASATGEGYGYTF
TGCGCCAGCGCGACAGGGGAGGGGTATGGCTACACCTTC
>TRBJ1-6|TRBV5-1|-|-
CASSNSQGDNSPLHF
TGCGCCAGCAGCAACTCTCAGGGCGATAATTCACCCCTCCACTTT
>TRBJ1-4|TRBV2|-|-
CASSLGEKLFF
TGTGCCAGCAGTCTAGGTGAAAAACTGTTTTTT
>TRBJ2-7|TRBV7-6|TRBD1|-
CASSPRQGNTSEQYF
TGTGCCAGCAGCCCCCGACAGGGGAATACGAGCGAGCAGTACTTC
>TRBJ1-5|TRBV28|TRBD1|-
CASSLWSQGNGNQPQHF
TGTGCCAGCAGTTTATGGTCACAGGGGAACGGCAATCAGCCCCAGCATTTT
>TRBJ2-2|TRBV28|TRBD2|-
CASTRTSSTGELFF
TGTGCCAGCACCCGGACTAGCTCCACCGGGGAGCTGTTTTTT
>TRBJ2-7|TRBV4-1|TRBD1|-
CASSKRTGGSYEQYF
TGCGCCAGCAGCAAACGGACAGGGGGCAGCTACGAGCAGTACTTC
>TRBJ2-2|TRBV24-1|TRBD1|-
CATSDLRSGGDTGELFF
TGTGCCACCAGTGATTTGCGGTCAGGGGGTGACACCGGGGAGCTGTTTTTT
>TRBJ2-6|TRBV9|-|-
CASSVLGSFPGANVLTF
TGTGCCAGCAGCGTACTAGGTAGTTTTCCTGGGGCCAACGTCCTGACTTTC
>TRBJ2-2|TRBV6-1|-|once
CASSERLLASNTGELFF
TGTGCCAGCAGCGAAAGACTTCTAGCGTCGAACACCGGGGAGCTGTTTTTT
>TRBJ2-7|TRBV3-1/TRBV3-2|TRBD2|-
CASNRGGSSSYEQYF
TGTGCCAGCAATCGGGGAGGGTCTAGCTCCTACGAGCAGTACTTC
>TRBJ1-2|TRBV5-1|-|-
CASSDSVAYGYTF
TGCGCCAGCAGCGATTCCGTAGCCTATGGCTACACCTTC
>TRBJ1-2|TRBV7-9|-|-
CASSLAGPSTGASTF
TGTGCCAGCAGCTTAGCCGGCCCTTCTACGGGTGCCTCCACCTTC
>TRBJ1-2|TRBV9|TRBD1|-
CASSVGDRVPGGYTF
TGTGCCAGCAGCGTAGGGGACAGGGTCCCGGGTGGCTACACCTTC
>TRBJ2-5|TRBV27|-|few
CASSSPPGTQYF
TGTGCCAGCAGTTCACCTCCCGGGACCCAGTACTTC
>TRBJ1-2|TRBV19|-|-
CASSTKLGWDYGYTF
TGTGCCAGTAGTACCAAACTAGGGTGGGATTATGGCTACACCTTC
>TRBJ2-7|TRBV6-2/TRBV6-3|TRBD2|-
CASSPYSGTRRNEQYF
TGTGCCAGCAGTCCCTATTCCGGGACTAGGAGGAACGAGCAGTACTTC
>TRBJ1-3|TRBV6-6|-|-
CASSLTTAGISGNTIYF
TGTGCCAGCAGTCTGACGACAGCGGGGATCTCTGGAAACACCATATATTTT
>TRBJ1-3|TRBV6-5|-|-
CASSYILASGNTIYF
TGTGCCAGCAGTTACATCTTGGCCTCTGGAAACACCATATATTTT
>TRBJ1-2|TRBV30|-|-
CAWSVQYRGNGYTF
TGTGCCTGGAGTGTACAATATCGAGGGAATGGCTACACCTTC
>TRBJ2-3|TRBV5-5|-|-
CASSTQGGVGTDTQYF
TGTGCCAGCAGCACCCAGGGTGGGGTAGGTACAGATACGCAGTATTTT
>TRBJ1-4|TRBV5-5|TRBD1|-
CASSRVDRINEKLFF
TGTGCCAGCAGCCGGGTGGACAGGATAAATGAAAAACTGTTTTTT
>TRBJ1-2|TRBV5-1|-|-
CASSLVVENGYTF
TGCGCCAGCAGCTTGGTAGTCGAAAACGGCTACACCTTC
>TRBJ2-7|TRBV7-8|-|-
CASSPGGAGEHYEQYF
TGTGCCAGCAGCCCGGGGGGAGCAGGGGAGCACTACGAGCAGTACTTC
>TRBJ2-7|TRBV6-6|TRBD1|-
CASSSGTGVEQYF
TGTGCCAGCAGTTCCGGGACAGGAGTCGAGCAGTACTTC
>TRBJ2-1|TRBV2|-|-
CASRSYNEQFF
TGTGCCAGCCGGAGCTACAATGAGCAGTTCTTC
>TRBJ2-5|TRBV7-3|TRBD2|once
CASSSLAGEETQYF
TGTGCCAGCAGCTCGTTGGCGGGGGAAGAGACCCAGTACTTC
>TRBJ2-1|TRBV4-2|TRBD2|-
CASSQDLGLAGDNEQFF
TGTGCCAGCAGCCAAGACCTGGGACTAGCGGGGGACAATGAGCAGTTCTTC
>TRBJ2-5|TRBV5-1|TRBD2|-
CASTSGGAYQETQYF
TGCGCCAGCACTAGCGGGGGGGCGTACCAAGAGACCCAGTACTTC
>TRBJ1-2|TRBV19|-|-
CASTLGGRPNGYTF
TGTGCCAGTACCCTTGGTGGCAGGCCTAATGGCTACACCTTC
>TRBJ1-6|TRBV11-2|-|-
CASSLRERNSPLHF
TGTGCCAGCAGCCTGAGGGAGCGGAATTCACCCCTCCACTTT
>TRBJ1-5|TRBV11-2|-|-
CASSLDRGQPQHF
TGTGCCAGCAGCTTAGATAGGGGTCAGCCCCAGCATTTT
>TRBJ1-1|TRBV11-2|-|-
CASSLAKQLNTEAFF
TGTGCCAGCAGCTTAGCTAAGCAATTGAACACTGAAGCTTTCTTT
>TRBJ2-3|TRBV24-1|-|-
CATSSRVGSDTQYF
TGTGCCACAAGCAGCCGGGTCGGATCAGATACGCAGTATTTT
>TRBJ1-2|TRBV5-5|-|-
CASSLESKGAQGYTF
TGTGCCAGCAGCTTGGAGAGTAAAGGGGCTCAGGGCTACACCTTC
>TRBJ2-5|TRBV27|-|-
CASSLGLLEETQYF
TGTGCCAGCAGTTTGGGTCTTCTGGAGGAGACCCAGTACTTC